The rows below give T cell receptor beta chains drawn from one sample of a study of blood T cell repertoires in COVID-19. The repertoire was sequenced with immunoSEQ multiplex PCR; TCRdb's copy has only in-frame clones and lacks some. The data show 100,000 to 150,000 clones, 75% to 90% seen once. Sequencing was done on a sample of peripheral blood. These receptors were obtained from a woman older than 75 with COVID-19, enrolled during active disease. The CDR3 runs from the conserved cysteine through the conserved F or W. The order of the fields is CDR3 length, D gene, clone size, V gene, J gene, CDR3 protein, CDR3 DNA. D genes are given only for firm matches. Clone size appears in some rows only: once, few, many, or a class for an expanded clone.

CDR3 length: 13; D gene: NA; clone size: few; V gene: TRBV2; J gene: TRBJ2-7; CDR3 protein: CASSDWTKYEQYF; CDR3 DNA: TGTGCCAGCAGCGATTGGACTAAGTACGAGCAGTACTTC
CDR3 length: 14; D gene: TRBD1; clone size: NA; V gene: TRBV19; J gene: TRBJ1-2; CDR3 protein: CASSMAAGGRGYTF; CDR3 DNA: TGTGCCAGTAGTATGGCGGCAGGGGGCCGAGGCTACACCTTC
CDR3 length: 14; D gene: NA; clone size: once; V gene: TRBV5-4; J gene: TRBJ1-1; CDR3 protein: CASSLDPKNTEAFF; CDR3 DNA: TGTGCCAGCAGCTTGGATCCAAAGAACACTGAAGCTTTCTTT
CDR3 length: 14; D gene: TRBD1; clone size: NA; V gene: TRBV18; J gene: TRBJ2-7; CDR3 protein: CASSLETGSFEQYF; CDR3 DNA: TGTGCCAGCTCACTCGAGACAGGGAGCTTCGAGCAGTACTTC
CDR3 length: 12; D gene: NA; clone size: NA; V gene: TRBV3-1/TRBV3-2; J gene: TRBJ2-1; CDR3 protein: CASSRAGHEQFF; CDR3 DNA: TGTGCCAGCAGCCGGGCGGGTCATGAGCAGTTCTTC
CDR3 length: 13; D gene: NA; clone size: NA; V gene: TRBV12-3/TRBV12-4; J gene: TRBJ1-2; CDR3 protein: CASSLAQGYGYTF; CDR3 DNA: TGTGCCAGCAGTTTAGCACAGGGATATGGCTACACCTTC
CDR3 length: 14; D gene: TRBD1; clone size: NA; V gene: TRBV29-1; J gene: TRBJ1-4; CDR3 protein: CSGGQGATNEKLFF; CDR3 DNA: TGCAGCGGAGGACAGGGGGCAACTAATGAAAAACTGTTTTTT
CDR3 length: 15; D gene: NA; clone size: NA; V gene: TRBV6-1; J gene: TRBJ1-3; CDR3 protein: CASSELSLSGNTIYF; CDR3 DNA: TGTGCCAGCAGTGAACTTAGTCTCTCTGGAAACACCATATATTTT
CDR3 length: 13; D gene: NA; clone size: NA; V gene: TRBV6-5; J gene: TRBJ1-6; CDR3 protein: CASSSRDNSPLHF; CDR3 DNA: TGTGCCAGCAGTTCCAGGGATAATTCACCCCTCCACTTT
CDR3 length: 16; D gene: NA; clone size: NA; V gene: TRBV23-1; J gene: TRBJ1-1; CDR3 protein: CASTRRGLEKNTEAFF; CDR3 DNA: TGCGCCAGCACCAGACGGGGATTGGAGAAGAACACTGAAGCTTTCTTT
CDR3 length: 17; D gene: NA; clone size: NA; V gene: TRBV6-2/TRBV6-3; J gene: TRBJ2-7; CDR3 protein: CASSWDIAVPRGYEQYF; CDR3 DNA: TGTGCCAGCAGTTGGGACATAGCCGTCCCTCGAGGGTACGAGCAGTACTTC
CDR3 length: 15; D gene: NA; clone size: NA; V gene: TRBV5-1; J gene: TRBJ2-7; CDR3 protein: CASSLHMDQAYEQYF; CDR3 DNA: TGCGCCAGCAGCCTCCACATGGATCAGGCTTACGAGCAGTACTTC
CDR3 length: 15; D gene: TRBD2; clone size: NA; V gene: TRBV27; J gene: TRBJ2-7; CDR3 protein: CASSGGTSGRREQYF; CDR3 DNA: TGTGCCAGCAGTGGAGGGACTAGCGGGAGACGCGAGCAGTACTTC
CDR3 length: 16; D gene: TRBD1; clone size: NA; V gene: TRBV28; J gene: TRBJ2-5; CDR3 protein: CASRGPGTADQETQYF; CDR3 DNA: TGTGCCAGCAGGGGGCCCGGGACAGCGGATCAAGAGACCCAGTACTTC
CDR3 length: 16; D gene: NA; clone size: few; V gene: TRBV6-2/TRBV6-3; J gene: TRBJ2-7; CDR3 protein: CASSYDVRVTTYEQYF; CDR3 DNA: TGTGCCAGCAGTTATGATGTCCGCGTTACTACTTACGAGCAGTACTTC
CDR3 length: 13; D gene: NA; clone size: NA; V gene: TRBV3-1/TRBV3-2; J gene: TRBJ1-2; CDR3 protein: CASSHIRVGGYTF; CDR3 DNA: TGTGCCAGCAGCCATATCAGGGTTGGGGGCTACACCTTC
CDR3 length: 15; D gene: TRBD1; clone size: NA; V gene: TRBV6-6; J gene: TRBJ2-2; CDR3 protein: CASRLGQGASGELFF; CDR3 DNA: TGTGCCAGCAGACTTGGACAGGGGGCGTCCGGGGAGCTGTTTTTT
CDR3 length: 15; D gene: TRBD1; clone size: NA; V gene: TRBV4-1; J gene: TRBJ2-7; CDR3 protein: CASSQPGQGFDEQYF; CDR3 DNA: TGCGCCAGCAGCCAACCGGGACAGGGTTTCGACGAGCAGTACTTC
CDR3 length: 13; D gene: NA; clone size: NA; V gene: TRBV7-2; J gene: TRBJ1-2; CDR3 protein: CASSLLQNHGYTF; CDR3 DNA: TGTGCCAGCAGCTTATTGCAGAATCATGGCTACACCTTC
CDR3 length: 13; D gene: NA; clone size: NA; V gene: TRBV29-1; J gene: TRBJ2-1; CDR3 protein: CSVHPRLNNEQFF; CDR3 DNA: TGCAGCGTCCACCCCAGGCTTAATAATGAGCAGTTCTTC
CDR3 length: 16; D gene: NA; clone size: NA; V gene: TRBV18; J gene: TRBJ2-3; CDR3 protein: CASSPPNGGITDTQYF; CDR3 DNA: TGTGCCAGCTCACCACCGAACGGGGGAATAACAGATACGCAGTATTTT
CDR3 length: 12; D gene: NA; clone size: NA; V gene: TRBV7-9; J gene: TRBJ2-7; CDR3 protein: CASSSRGYEQYF; CDR3 DNA: TGTGCCAGCAGCTCCAGGGGTTACGAGCAGTACTTC
CDR3 length: 14; D gene: NA; clone size: NA; V gene: TRBV9; J gene: TRBJ2-7; CDR3 protein: CASSVGDTAYEQYF; CDR3 DNA: TGTGCCAGCAGCGTAGGGGACACAGCCTACGAGCAGTACTTC
CDR3 length: 16; D gene: TRBD2; clone size: NA; V gene: TRBV7-9; J gene: TRBJ2-1; CDR3 protein: CASSLALAGGRDEQFF; CDR3 DNA: TGTGCCAGCAGCTTAGCGCTAGCGGGAGGTCGGGATGAGCAGTTCTTC
CDR3 length: 15; D gene: TRBD1; clone size: NA; V gene: TRBV3-1/TRBV3-2; J gene: TRBJ1-2; CDR3 protein: CASSQGQGVPYGYTF; CDR3 DNA: TGTGCCAGCAGCCAAGGCCAGGGGGTCCCCTATGGCTACACCTTC
CDR3 length: 16; D gene: TRBD2; clone size: NA; V gene: TRBV5-1; J gene: TRBJ2-1; CDR3 protein: CASSWGLAGGTNEQFF; CDR3 DNA: TGCGCCAGCAGCTGGGGACTAGCGGGAGGGACCAATGAGCAGTTCTTC